The 12 T cell receptor beta chains reported below all come from one sample, sequenced in a study of T cells in Graves' hyperthyroidism and ophthalmopathy. The TCR beta CDR3 regions underwent amplification using RNA transcripts as the source. HTBI primers were the set used in a first-round RT-PCR of the TCR CDR3. One entry per CDR3 protein results from TCRdb running MiXCR on the multiplex PCR reads. The profile covers almost 600,000 distinct CDR3 sequences, with roughly 46% appearing a single time and about 8.3% taken by the ten largest. Sample: peripheral blood or thyroid tissue (not recorded which). The receptors originated from a woman aged 18-35 years with Graves' hyperthyroidism.

This clonotype was seen a handful of times. At one end, the junction sequence differs from germline, possibly due to a read error. The V call is TRBV19, the J call TRBJ2-7; TRBD2 aligns across 11 bases. Germline V lookup: CDR1 LNHDA, CDR2 SQIVND (reference sequence). The CDR3 is 15 amino acids. CDR3 protein: CAGSITSGSLDEQYF. DNA for the CDR3: TGTGCCGGTAGTATAACTAGCGGGAGCCTCGACGAGCAGTACTTC.

The V gene is TRBV12-3 or TRBV12-4, the J gene TRBJ2-7, with D perhaps TRBD1 or TRBD2 (6 bases each). V was cut by 3 bases and J by 2 bases, with 14 bases left in between. The CDR3 is made up of 15 amino acids. The CDR3 DNA is TGTGCCAGCAGTTTGAGGGGGGCCCCGGCCTACGAGCAGTACTTC. Translating gives CASSLRGAPAYEQYF.

The chain uses TRBV29-1 and TRBJ1-5, with TRBD1 identical over 9 bases. Germline values: CDR1 SQVTM, CDR2 ANQGSEA. This CDR3 region has 13 residues. J gave up 7 bases and V 8 bases, and 9 bases lay outside the gene matches. The CDR3 region has the DNA TGCAGCTTGGGACAGGGCATCAACCAGCCCCAGCATTTT. Amino acid sequence: CSLGQGINQPQHF. Full variable domain (missing parts from reference TRBV29-1 and TRBJ1-5): SAVISQKPSRDICQRGTSLTIQCQVDSQVTMMFWYRQQPGQSLTLIATANQGSEATYESGFVIDKFPISRPNLTFSTLTVSNMSPEDSSIYLCSLGQGINQPQHFGDGTRLSIL.

This CDR3 reads CASSFGIQYF. The CDR3 DNA is TGTGCCAGCAGTTTCGGGATCCAGTACTTC. The chain has TRBV28 and TRBJ2-5; D perhaps matches TRBD2 (5 bases). There are 10 residues in the CDR3. V was trimmed by 3 bases and J by 10 bases, leaving 6 bases between them. Germline CDR1 MDHEN, CDR2 SYDVKM.

This clonotype was seen repeatedly, ten times or more. The rearrangement links TRBV29-1 to TRBJ2-7; D may be TRBD2 (6 bases). Germline CDR1 SQVTM, CDR2 ANQGSEA. Trimming took off 2 bases at V and 1 base at J, with 12 bases between the two ends. CDR3 size: 14 residues. The DNA of the CDR3 is TGCAGCGTTGAATATGGGGGGAAGTCCTACGAGCAGTACTTC. This sequence encodes CSVEYGGKSYEQYF.

The chain combines TRBV9 with TRBJ2-5; 13 bases align to TRBD2. With V trimmed by 4 bases and J by 3 bases, 6 bases remained unmatched. The CDR3 runs to 16 residues. Per germline, CDR1 SGDLS and CDR2 YYNGEE. CDR3 coding DNA: TGTGCCAGCAGCTCAGGACTAGCGGGAGTGAAAGAGACCCAGTACTTC. Encoded protein: CASSSGLAGVKETQYF.

Only a few counts were recorded for this clonotype. The J gene is TRBJ2-7, the V gene TRBV6-2 or TRBV6-3; 8 bases align to TRBD1. V shed 6 bases and J 4 bases; nucleotides not matched to a gene: 5. Per germline, CDR1 MNHEY and CDR2 SVGEGT. The CDR3 loop spans 13 amino acids. The CDR3 bases are TGTGCCAGCAGACCGCGACAGGGGTACGAGCAGTACTTC. Its translation is CASRPRQGYEQYF.

V usage is TRBV10-2 and J usage is TRBJ1-2, with TRBD1 as a possible D gene (5 bases). Per the germline V gene, CDR1 is WSHSY and CDR2 is SAAADI. V dropped 2 bases and J dropped 7 bases, with 11 bases sitting between them. CDR3 length: 13 residues. CDR3 residues: CASSETGSFGYTF. The CDR3 DNA reads as TGCGCCAGCAGTGAGACAGGCAGTTTTGGCTACACCTTC.

This clonotype was counted ten times or more. The chain carries TRBV6-6 and TRBJ1-3, with 9 bases fitting TRBD1. The V gene end was trimmed by 2 bases and the J gene end by 2 bases; junction bases not matched to a gene: 4. The germline CDR1 and CDR2 sequences are MNHNY and SVGAGI (reference sequence). The CDR3 spans 16 residues. CDR3 sequence reads: CASSYGTGLAGNTIYF. CDR3 DNA sequence: TGTGCCAGCAGTTACGGGACAGGGCTGGCTGGAAACACCATATATTTT.

This sequence joins TRBV5-6 and TRBJ2-7, with a possible D match to TRBD2 (6 bases). The CDR3 extends over 13 amino acids. The germline V and J ends were trimmed by 4 bases and 2 bases, with 10 bases remaining between them. Germline lookup yields CDR1 SGHDT and CDR2 YYEEEE. In DNA, the CDR3 is TGTGCCAGCAGCGGGGGGAGCGCCTACGAGCAGTACTTC. Residues: CASSGGSAYEQYF.

Details on this clonotype: A single base separates this from a much larger clone, so it may be a read error. The chain carries TRBV28 and TRBJ1-1, with TRBD1 as a possible D gene (5 bases). Germline loops: CDR1 MDHEN, CDR2 SYDVKM. The CDR3 extends over 14 amino acids. Here the CDR3 reads CASSFGWGNIEAFF. In DNA form, the CDR3 reads TGTGCCAGCAGTTTTGGGTGGGGGAACATTGAAGCTTTCTTT.

This clonotype was picked up many times. The chain couples TRBV7-2 to TRBJ2-7; 8 bases match TRBD1. V dropped 2 bases and J dropped 3; count of bases not matched to a gene: 6. This CDR3 region has 15 residues. Germline CDR1 reads SGHTA; CDR2 reads FQGNSA. In nucleotides, the CDR3 is TGTGCCAGCAGCTTACAGACAGGGGTAGGCTACGAGCAGTACTTC. It is translated as CASSLQTGVGYEQYF.